These 2 T cell receptor beta chains came from one sample sequenced in a study of CD8+ T cells in alopecia areata. As to treatment: oral pan-JAK inhibitor, 5-10 mg twice daily. Reverse transcribed after extraction, RNA yielded cDNA as the sequencing template. The method was immunoSEQ multiplex PCR; TCRdb's version includes in-frame clones alone and lacks a portion of them. Of 120,000 or so clones listed, roughly 57% were seen once; the top ten hold around 5.4%. Sample: CD4+ T cells sorted from blood, taken at week 4, from a patient treated with tofacitinib. These TCRs come from a human donor with alopecia areata.

There are a few counts of this clone. The CDR3 DNA follows: TGTGCCAGCAGCCGTACGGGACAGCAGTTCTTC. It is translated as CASSRTGQQFF. The rearrangement uses TRBV5-6 and TRBJ2-1; possibly TRBD1 or TRBD2 for D (5 bases each). The ends were cut back, 4 bases at V and 11 bases at J, with 10 bases in the middle. Looked up from germline, CDR1 is SGHDT and CDR2 is YYEEEE. This CDR3 spans 11 amino acids.

J is TRBJ1-5 and V is TRBV2; a weak D match, TRBD1 (6 bases). The ends were cut back, 7 bases at V and 0 bases at J, with 10 bases in the middle. CDR1 SNHLY and CDR2 FYNNEI come from the germline V gene. This CDR3 is built from 14 residues. The CDR3 loop is CASKYRDSNQPQHF. The CDR3, as DNA: TGTGCCAGCAAGTACAGGGATAGCAATCAGCCCCAGCATTTT.